This TCR beta chain was found in a study of blood T cell repertoires in COVID-19. Study-level information: The United States, Italy and Spain supplied acute and convalescent COVID-19 samples. PBMCs, B-cell-depleted T cells, or T cells were the source of the cDNA or gDNA that made up the material.

Germline V gives CDR1 SGHNT, CDR2 YYREEE (reference sequence). V shed 5 bases and J 6 bases; nucleotides not matched to a gene: 9. The CDR3 runs to 16 residues. In the source study's methods: Amplification of reference gene primers was used by the study to estimate nucleated cell counts. TCRdb's table, derived via immunoSEQ multiplex PCR, lists solely in-frame clones and lacks some. That table furnishes V, J and clone size, whereas the DNA furnished D and trimming. Among roughly 130,000 clones listed, over 85% were seen once. The chain recombines TRBV5-4 with TRBJ1-6, with 9 bases lining up with TRBD1. This TCR came from a man aged 45-60 years with active COVID-19. The sample taken for sequencing was peripheral blood. The CDR3 sequence is CASRDGTGIVNSPLHF. The CDR3 DNA follows: TGTGCCAGCAGAGATGGGACAGGGATAGTTAATTCACCCCTCCACTTT.